The 25 T cell receptor beta chains presented below share a single source sample, sequenced in a study of shared clonotypes between healthy human individuals. Sequenced by immunoSEQ multiplex PCR; TCRdb stores in-frame clones only, minus some. The sample yields roughly 2 million clones, approximately 95% seen once. Sequences were obtained from naive CD4+ T cells sorted from blood. Sample subset: CD45RA+ positively selected. Receptor source: a man younger than 35 in good health.

On this clone itself: An end of the junction does not agree with germline; a read error may underlie this. The genes are TRBV7-7 and TRBJ2-5; the match to TRBD1 covers 7 bases. Germline CDR1 and CDR2: SSHAT and FNYEAQ (reference sequence). There are 19 residues in the CDR3. CDR3 coding DNA: TGTGCTAGCAGCTTAGCGAGAAGGACAGGATGGGGTGGGCAAGAGACCCAGTACTTC. Its protein is CASSLARRTGWGGQETQYF.

The V and J genes are TRBV14 and TRBJ2-1; TRBD2 might be the D (6 bases). Germline loops: CDR1 SGHDN, CDR2 FVKESK. Trimming removed 0 bases from V and 2 bases from J, with 8 bases in between. The CDR3 has 15 amino acids. The CDR3 DNA sequence: TGTGCCAGCAGCCAAGAGATAGCGGCCTACAATGAGCAGTTCTTC. It specifies CASSQEIAAYNEQFF.

CDR3 coding DNA: TGTGCCAGCAGCTTACAGGATTTTCAAGAGACCCAGTACTTC. Its protein product is CASSLQDFQETQYF. The chain couples TRBV7-2 to TRBJ2-5; D is undetermined. The CDR3 length is 14 residues. Germline V lookup: CDR1 SGHTA, CDR2 FQGNSA. V was trimmed by 2 bases and J by 2 bases, leaving 9 bases between them.

CDR3 sequence reads: CASGTLGQGGYGYTF. The CDR3 DNA sequence: TGTGCCAGCGGGACTTTGGGGCAGGGGGGCTATGGCTACACCTTC. The chain is built from TRBV6-6 and TRBJ1-2; 7 nucleotides line up with TRBD1. The CDR3 sequence is 15 residues long. Germline loops: CDR1 MNHNY, CDR2 SVGAGI (reference sequence). V dropped 8 bases and J dropped 4; count of bases not matched to a gene: 13.

The chain employs TRBV7-9 and TRBJ2-3; 8 bases fit TRBD1. The CDR3 extends over 17 amino acids. Unmatched junction bases numbered 6, after V lost 1 base and J lost 0 bases. CDR1 and CDR2 (germline): SEHNR, FQNEAQ (reference sequence). The CDR3 sequence is CASSLGTGTFSTDTQYF. The CDR3 coding sequence is TGTGCCAGCAGCTTAGGGACAGGGACCTTTAGCACAGATACGCAGTATTTT.

CDR3 region: CASSQRGIDGELFF. As DNA, the CDR3 is TGTGCCAGCTCCCAAAGAGGGATCGACGGGGAGCTGTTTTTT. V gene TRBV18 combines with J gene TRBJ2-2; a possible D gene is TRBD2 (5 bases). Trimming pared 6 bases from V and 7 bases from J, leaving 15 bases between. The CDR3 is 14 residues long. The V gene's germline CDR1 is KGHSH and CDR2 LQKENI.

The chain employs TRBV2 and TRBJ2-6, with D possibly being TRBD1 (6 bases). CDR3 size: 16 residues. Trimming pared 2 bases from V and 3 bases from J, leaving 11 bases between. Germline loops: CDR1 SNHLY, CDR2 FYNNEI. The CDR3 nucleotides read TGTGCCAGCAGTGAATTAGGGGGTAGTGGGGCCAACGTCCTGACTTTC. This translates into CASSELGGSGANVLTF.

The V and J genes are TRBV2 and TRBJ2-2; 9 nucleotides line up with TRBD2. J lost 1 base, V lost 8 bases, and 5 bases had no gene match. Germline V gene data show CDR1 as SNHLY and CDR2 as FYNNEI. CDR3 length equals 15 residues. The CDR3: CASHEAGGNTGELFF. CDR3 bases: TGTGCCAGCCACGAAGCGGGGGGGAACACCGGGGAGCTGTTTTTT.

In its sample, this clone was seen once. V gene TRBV7-2 combines with J gene TRBJ2-1; 7 bases fit TRBD2. The CDR3 runs 17 residues. Germline CDR1 and CDR2: SGHTA and FQGNSA. With V trimmed by 1 base and J by 5 bases, 11 bases remained unmatched. CDR3 sequence: CASSLGIRAGAHNEQFF. Written as DNA, the CDR3 is TGTGCCAGCAGCTTAGGCATTCGGGCGGGAGCACACAATGAGCAGTTCTTC.

The rearrangement links TRBV14 to TRBJ1-2; D is possibly TRBD1 (6 bases). Germline lookup yields CDR1 SGHDN and CDR2 FVKESK. Trimming stripped 0 bases from V and 8 bases from J, with 16 bases between. The CDR3 has 15 amino acids. In nucleotides, the CDR3 is TGTGCCAGCAGCCAAGATTTGGGCAGGGGTGGCGGCTACACCTTC. Translation gives CASSQDLGRGGGYTF.

The genes are TRBV7-2 and TRBJ2-7, with D unclear. Germline CDR1 reads SGHTA; CDR2 reads FQGNSA. Trimming removed 3 bases from V and 3 bases from J, with 9 bases in between. The CDR3 sequence is 13 residues long. The CDR3 coding sequence is TGTGCCAGCAGCTTCGGCCCAGACTACGAGCAGTACTTC. Protein sequence: CASSFGPDYEQYF.

This chain connects TRBV5-4 to TRBJ1-2; 8 bases map to TRBD1. Looked up from germline, CDR1 is SGHNT and CDR2 is YYREEE (reference sequence). CDR3 size: 15 residues. With V trimmed by 4 bases and J by 6 bases, 11 bases remained unmatched. The CDR3 bases are TGTGCCAGCAGCAGAGTACAAGGACAGGGAGATGGCTACACCTTC. Amino acid sequence: CASSRVQGQGDGYTF. Based on the CDR3 plus reference TRBV5-4 and TRBJ1-2, the full variable domain is ETGVTQSPTHLIKTRGQQVTLRCSSQSGHNTVSWYQQALGQGPQFIFQYYREEENGRGNFPPRFSGLQFPNYSSELNVNALELDDSALYLCASSRVQGQGDGYTFGSGTRLTVV.

The chain links TRBV27 to TRBJ2-3, with D perhaps TRBD1 (5 bases). CDR1 and CDR2 (germline): MNHEY, SMNVEV (reference sequence). The CDR3 totals 14 residues. With 10 bases removed from V and 1 base from J, the gap between germline ends came to 15 bases. The CDR3 DNA reads TGTGCCACCCAAGGTGGCAGGGGCACAGATACGCAGTATTTT. It translates to CATQGGRGTDTQYF.

This rearrangement joins TRBV9 to TRBJ2-3; 12 positions agree with TRBD2. Germline CDR1 reads SGDLS; CDR2 reads YYNGEE. The CDR3 runs 15 residues. Losses at the gene ends were 3 bases for V and 4 bases for J; bases not matched to a gene: 3. The CDR3 DNA follows: TGTGCCAGCAGCGCTCTAGCGGGGGGGGCAGATACGCAGTATTTT. Its translation: CASSALAGGADTQYF.

This chain joins TRBV5-6 and TRBJ2-7; D remains unclear. The CDR3 sequence is 15 residues long. In germline, CDR1 is SGHDT, CDR2 YYEEEE. Deletions cut 4 bases from V and 3 bases from J, with 17 bases between. CDR3 sequence: CASSPGRRQDYEQYF. Written as DNA, the CDR3 is TGTGCCAGCAGCCCCGGCCGCCGTCAAGACTACGAGCAGTACTTC.

The DNA of the CDR3 is TGTGCCAGCAGTTCCACCCGGACAGGGTTCTATGGCTACACCTTC. This sequence encodes CASSSTRTGFYGYTF. V is TRBV27 and J is TRBJ1-2; 8 positions agree with TRBD1. Germline V lookup: CDR1 MNHEY, CDR2 SMNVEV (reference sequence). The CDR3 contains 15 residues. J was trimmed by 4 bases and V by 4 bases; bases with no gene match: 8.

J is TRBJ1-6 and V is TRBV5-6; tentatively, D is TRBD1 (6 bases). Germline CDR1 and CDR2: SGHDT and YYEEEE. With 2 bases removed from V and 0 bases from J, the gap between germline ends came to 18 bases. CDR3 length: 19 amino acids. CDR3 sequence reads: CASSFGGGQFISYNSPLHF. The DNA of the CDR3 is TGTGCCAGCAGCTTTGGCGGGGGGCAATTTATCTCCTATAATTCACCCCTCCACTTT.

This chain connects TRBV5-6 to TRBJ1-6; 7 bases align to TRBD1. This CDR3 is built from 16 residues. J lost 9 bases, V lost 4 bases, and 13 bases had no gene match. CDR1 is SGHDT and CDR2 is YYEEEE in the germline V gene. The CDR3 loop reads CASSTPMTGRGSPLHF. The CDR3, as DNA: TGTGCCAGCAGCACGCCAATGACAGGGAGGGGTTCACCCCTCCACTTT.

This chain links TRBV11-2 with TRBJ2-6; D not certain. Germline V lookup: CDR1 SGHAT, CDR2 FQNNGV. There are 12 residues in the CDR3. The V and J ends lost 6 bases and 2 bases respectively, with 2 bases between them. CDR3: CASRAGANVLTF. The DNA for the CDR3 is TGTGCCAGCAGGGCTGGGGCCAACGTCCTGACTTTC. The complete variable domain, with remaining parts taken from reference TRBV11-2 and TRBJ2-6, reads EAGVAQSPRYKIIEKRQSVAFWCNPISGHATLYWYQQILGQGPKLLIQFQNNGVVDDSQLPKDRFSAERLKGVDSTLKIQPAKLEDSAVYLCASRAGANVLTFGAGSRLTVL.

This sequence joins TRBV5-1 and TRBJ1-4; the match to TRBD1 covers 9 bases. The length of the CDR3 is 16 residues. V lost 6 bases, J lost 1 base, and 7 bases stayed unmatched. Germline V lookup: CDR1 SGHRS, CDR2 YFSETQ. DNA for the CDR3: TGCGCCAGCACCAAACAGGGGGCGGGAACTAATGAAAAACTGTTTTTT. Translated, it gives CASTKQGAGTNEKLFF.

This chain joins TRBV30 and TRBJ1-2, with D tentatively TRBD1 (6 bases). This CDR3 region has 13 residues. Trimming took off 4 bases at V and 4 bases at J, with 13 bases between the two ends. Germline V CDR1 and CDR2: GTSNPN, SVGIG (reference sequence). Here the CDR3 reads CAWTPGQAYGYTF. CDR3 in DNA: TGTGCCTGGACCCCGGGACAAGCCTATGGCTACACCTTC.

The chain couples TRBV5-8 to TRBJ2-2; 12 bases line up with TRBD2. The CDR3 runs 16 residues. Germline CDR1 SGHTS, CDR2 YDEGEE. J was trimmed by 5 bases and V by 1 base; bases with no gene match: 3. The CDR3 DNA reads TGTGCCAGCAGCTTGAGAGGACTAGCGGGGACCGGGGAGCTGTTTTTT. Amino acid sequence: CASSLRGLAGTGELFF.

The chain employs TRBV5-4 and TRBJ1-6; the match to TRBD1 covers 8 bases. CDR3 length: 14 amino acids. Germline CDR1 is SGHNT and CDR2 is YYREEE (reference sequence). The V gene end was trimmed by 5 bases and the J gene end by 7 bases; junction bases not matched to a gene: 5. This CDR3 is CASRIQGDNSPLHF. The CDR3 DNA follows: TGTGCCAGCAGAATACAGGGGGACAATTCACCCCTCCACTTT. The full variable domain, completed using reference TRBV5-4 and TRBJ1-6, is ETGVTQSPTHLIKTRGQQVTLRCSSQSGHNTVSWYQQALGQGPQFIFQYYREEENGRGNFPPRFSGLQFPNYSSELNVNALELDDSALYLCASRIQGDNSPLHFGNGTRLTVT.

The rearrangement joins TRBV7-9 to TRBJ2-1, with 7 bases matching TRBD2. The CDR3 length is 16 residues. Trimming took 5 bases from V and 4 from J; bases not matched to a gene: 11. CDR1 and CDR2 from the germline V gene are SEHNR and FQNEAQ (reference sequence). The CDR3: CASSPWTSQAYNEQFF. CDR3 coding DNA: TGTGCCAGCAGCCCATGGACTAGTCAAGCTTACAATGAGCAGTTCTTC.

The chain is built from TRBV10-1 and TRBJ2-7; tentative D call: TRBD1 (5 bases). Trimming cost V 0 bases and J 6 bases, with 12 bases left between them. The CDR3 consists of 14 residues. Per germline, CDR1 WNHNN and CDR2 SYGVQD (reference sequence). The CDR3 loop reads CASSESTGRAEQYF. CDR3 bases: TGCGCCAGCAGTGAGTCGACCGGCAGGGCCGAGCAGTACTTC.